The TCR beta chain under discussion was sequenced for a study of OX40 agonist ivuxolimab in advanced cancers. Study in general: It was permissible to have had prior anti-PD-1, anti-PD-L1 or anti-CTLA-4 therapy, and about 40% had some. Whole-study results and caveats: A proportion of nonresponders additionally exhibited low normalized T-cell clonal expansion.

On this clone: Its antigen remains unidentified.

Here immunoSEQ multiplex PCR was the method, and the copy in TCRdb shows in-frame clones only, minus some. The sample contains some 100,000 clones, 92% of which appear only once. Exclusion applied to patients with autoimmune disease history or systemic immunosuppression. This clonotype was obtained from an adult with an advanced solid tumor such as melanoma, head and neck, liver or kidney cancer. The source material was CD4+ or CD8+ T cells sorted from blood, sampled in a trial of the OX40 agonist ivuxolimab.

The CDR3 bases are TGTGCCAGCAGCTTAGGGGTTAGTCTCTACGAGCAGTACTTC. Its protein product is CASSLGVSLYEQYF. The chain is built from TRBV11-2 and TRBJ2-7; D uncertain. This CDR3 contains 14 residues. V shed 1 base and J shed 3 bases, with 10 bases lying between them. CDR1 is SGHAT, CDR2 FQNNGV, per germline.